A selection of T cell receptor beta chains follows, all from one sample in a study of CD4 T cells in lung cancer. Using immunoSEQ multiplex PCR, the repertoire was profiled, and TCRdb retains in-frame clones only, with some absent. The repertoire holds around 11,000 clones, with around three fifths as singletons. Sequencing used normal lung tissue taken away from the tumor. These receptors were taken from a man in his 60s with non-small cell lung cancer. CDR3s include the opening cysteine and the closing phenylalanine or tryptophan. A D gene is named only where the DNA matches it firmly. Size tells how often a clone was seen (once, few, many) or the class of an expanded clone, and some rows leave it out.

d_gene: TRBD2
j_gene: TRBJ2-5
abundance: -
v_gene: TRBV9
CDR3nt: TGTGCCAGCAGCGCACTAATGGGACTAGCGGGGGAGACCCAGTACTTC
CDR3aa: CASSALMGLAGETQYF

d_gene: -
j_gene: TRBJ2-5
abundance: -
v_gene: TRBV4-2
CDR3nt: TGTGCCAGCAGCTTCGGCGGGCTCCAAGAGACCCAGTACTTC
CDR3aa: CASSFGGLQETQYF

d_gene: TRBD1
j_gene: TRBJ2-3
abundance: -
v_gene: TRBV4-1
CDR3nt: TGTGCCAGCAGCCAAGAGGGACAGCCCACAGATACGCAGTATTTT
CDR3aa: CASSQEGQPTDTQYF

d_gene: -
j_gene: TRBJ2-7
abundance: -
v_gene: TRBV27
CDR3nt: TGTGCCAGCAGTTTTAGCGGAGCCGGGGAGTACTTC
CDR3aa: CASSFSGAGEYF

d_gene: -
j_gene: TRBJ1-1
abundance: -
v_gene: TRBV6-6
CDR3nt: TGTGCCAGCCACGGGGGAGGTGAAGCTTTCTTT
CDR3aa: CASHGGGEAFF

d_gene: TRBD1
j_gene: TRBJ1-1
abundance: -
v_gene: TRBV28
CDR3nt: TGTGCCAGCAGTTACGGGGACAGAGTCACTGAAGCTTTCTTT
CDR3aa: CASSYGDRVTEAFF

d_gene: TRBD1
j_gene: TRBJ1-1
abundance: -
v_gene: TRBV20-1
CDR3nt: TGCAGGGGGGACAGGAACACTGAAGCTTTCTTT
CDR3aa: CRGDRNTEAFF

d_gene: -
j_gene: TRBJ1-5
abundance: -
v_gene: TRBV30
CDR3nt: TGTGCCTGGAGTCACGGGGTAGGCAATCAGCCCCAGCATTTT
CDR3aa: CAWSHGVGNQPQHF

d_gene: -
j_gene: TRBJ2-1
abundance: few
v_gene: TRBV7-3
CDR3nt: TGTGCCAGCAGCCCAGCCCCTGGGAGCTCCTACAATGAGCAGTTCTTC
CDR3aa: CASSPAPGSSYNEQFF

d_gene: -
j_gene: TRBJ2-4
abundance: once
v_gene: TRBV7-9
CDR3nt: TGTGCCAGCAGCTTAGGGACAGCAAACATTCAGTACTTC
CDR3aa: CASSLGTANIQYF

d_gene: -
j_gene: TRBJ2-2
abundance: -
v_gene: TRBV19
CDR3nt: TGTGCATGCGGCGACTTTGCGTCCGGGGAGCTGTTTTTT
CDR3aa: CACGDFASGELFF

d_gene: TRBD2
j_gene: TRBJ2-2
abundance: -
v_gene: TRBV2
CDR3nt: TGTGCCAGCACCTTAGGACTAGCGGGAGTCGGGGAGCTGTTTTTT
CDR3aa: CASTLGLAGVGELFF

d_gene: TRBD2
j_gene: TRBJ2-1
abundance: -
v_gene: TRBV29-1
CDR3nt: TGCAGCGTTGAGGCCGGGACTAGCGGGCCCTTTGAGCAGTTCTTC
CDR3aa: CSVEAGTSGPFEQFF

d_gene: -
j_gene: TRBJ1-2
abundance: -
v_gene: TRBV5-4
CDR3nt: TGTGCCAGCAGCTTGGCCCCGGGGGGGGATAACTATGGCTACACCTTC
CDR3aa: CASSLAPGGDNYGYTF

d_gene: -
j_gene: TRBJ1-1
abundance: medium-sized
v_gene: TRBV6-5
CDR3nt: TGTGCCAGCAGTTACGGCCAGGAAGCTTTCTTT
CDR3aa: CASSYGQEAFF

d_gene: -
j_gene: TRBJ1-2
abundance: -
v_gene: TRBV10-3
CDR3nt: TGTGCCATCAGTGAAGGAACAGGGTACGGCTACACCTTC
CDR3aa: CAISEGTGYGYTF

d_gene: -
j_gene: TRBJ2-2
abundance: few
v_gene: TRBV18
CDR3nt: TGTGCCAGCTCAAAGGAGGGGACCACCGGGGAGCTGTTTTTT
CDR3aa: CASSKEGTTGELFF

d_gene: -
j_gene: TRBJ1-1
abundance: -
v_gene: TRBV21-1
CDR3nt: -
CDR3aa: CASSPLVGPGTEAFF

d_gene: TRBD2
j_gene: TRBJ2-5
abundance: -
v_gene: TRBV5-1
CDR3nt: TGCGCCAGCAGCTCCTCTCAGCGGGAGGGCAGGGAGACCCAGTACTTC
CDR3aa: CASSSSQREGRETQYF